One sample yielded the 8 T cell receptor beta chains listed below, sequenced in a study of blood T cell repertoires in COVID-19. Sequencing used immunoSEQ multiplex PCR; TCRdb keeps in-frame clones, though not all of them. This sample has nearly 350,000 clones; 88% occur once, and the top ten carry 7.3%. The sample comprised peripheral blood. Receptor source: a woman between 70 and 85 years old with COVID-19, enrolled during active disease.

The gene calls are TRBV3-1 (or the pseudogene TRBV3-2) and TRBJ2-3; 7 bases match TRBD1. The V gene end was trimmed by 4 bases and the J gene end by 2 bases; junction bases not matched to a gene: 6. The CDR3 is 15 amino acids. From germline, CDR1 is LGHDT and CDR2 YNNKEL (reference sequence). CDR3 sequence: CASSPGTENTDTQYF. The CDR3, as DNA: TGTGCCAGCAGCCCCGGGACAGAGAACACAGATACGCAGTATTTT.

The V call is TRBV9, the J call TRBJ1-5, with 7 bases matching TRBD1. CDR3 length: 14 residues. Germline loops: CDR1 SGDLS, CDR2 YYNGEE. The trim removed 4 bases at V and 6 bases at J, leaving 7 bases unmatched. Written as DNA, the CDR3 is TGTGCCAGCAGCCCAACAGGGGAGGTTCAGCCCCAGCATTTT. It codes for CASSPTGEVQPQHF. The complete variable domain, with remaining parts taken from reference TRBV9 and TRBJ1-5, reads DSGVTQTPKHLITATGQRVTLRCSPRSGDLSVYWYQQSLDQGLQFLIQYYNGEERAKGNILERFSAQQFPDLHSELNLSSLELGDSALYFCASSPTGEVQPQHFGDGTRLSIL.

The V gene is TRBV5-1, the J gene TRBJ1-3; 9 positions agree with TRBD1. CDR3 length equals 16 residues. CDR1 is SGHRS and CDR2 is YFSETQ in the germline V gene. Losses at the gene ends were 2 bases for V and 4 bases for J; bases not matched to a gene: 7. CDR3 region: CASSLTGGWEGNTIYF. In DNA, the CDR3 is TGCGCCAGCAGCTTAACAGGGGGCTGGGAAGGAAACACCATATATTTT. The complete variable domain, with remaining parts taken from reference TRBV5-1 and TRBJ1-3, reads KAGVTQTPRYLIKTRGQQVTLSCSPISGHRSVSWYQQTPGQGLQFLFEYFSETQRNKGNFPGRFSGRQFSNSRSEMNVSTLELGDSALYLCASSLTGGWEGNTIYFGEGSWLTVV.

This chain connects TRBV5-1 to TRBJ1-1; 10 nucleotides agree with TRBD1. The J segment lost 1 base and the V segment lost 4 bases, leaving 7 bases of the junction unmatched. The CDR3 covers 16 residues. The germline V gene has CDR1 SGHRS and CDR2 YFSETQ. CDR3 coding DNA: TGCGCCAGCAGCGGCAGACAGGGGGCGGGGAACACTGAAGCTTTCTTT. The encoded protein is CASSGRQGAGNTEAFF.

V and J are TRBV7-8 and TRBJ2-1; 16 bases fit TRBD2. Germline values: CDR1 SGHVS, CDR2 FQNEAQ. Trimming took 5 bases from V and 6 from J; bases not matched to a gene: 4. The CDR3 length is 16 residues. CDR3 region: CASSPGTSGGANEQFF. In nucleotides, the CDR3 is TGTGCCAGCAGCCCCGGGACTAGCGGGGGGGCCAATGAGCAGTTCTTC. The full variable domain, with the rest looked up from reference TRBV7-8 and TRBJ2-1, is GAGVSQSPRYKVAKRGQDVALRCDPISGHVSLFWYQQALGQGPEFLTYFQNEAQLDKSGLPSDRFFAERPEGSVSTLKIQRTQQEDSAVYLCASSPGTSGGANEQFFGPGTRLTVL.

This clone was found a few times. This rearrangement joins TRBV29-1 to TRBJ1-2; 8 nucleotides line up with TRBD1. Losses at the gene ends were 3 bases for V and 8 bases for J; bases not matched to a gene: 8. The CDR3 runs 13 residues. CDR1 is SQVTM and CDR2 is ANQGSEA in the germline V gene. CDR3 amino acids: CSVDSGQGRGYTF. The CDR3 DNA follows: TGCAGCGTTGACTCCGGACAGGGAAGGGGCTACACCTTC. The entire variable domain, with the rest obtained from reference TRBV29-1 and TRBJ1-2, is as follows: SAVISQKPSRDICQRGTSLTIQCQVDSQVTMMFWYRQQPGQSLTLIATANQGSEATYESGFVIDKFPISRPNLTFSTLTVSNMSPEDSSIYLCSVDSGQGRGYTFGSGTRLTVV.

The chain has TRBV4-1 and TRBJ2-5; TRBD1 is a possible D gene (5 bases). Germline assignment: CDR1 MGHRA and CDR2 YSYEKL. The CDR3 sequence is 16 residues long. Trimming took 1 base from V and 5 from J, leaving 17 bases between them. CDR3: CASSQALSGLAETQYF. CDR3 in DNA: TGCGCCAGCAGCCAAGCACTATCAGGGTTGGCGGAGACCCAGTACTTC.

CDR3 sequence reads: CASSQLNGLTEAFF. CDR3 DNA: TGTGCCAGCAGCCAATTGAATGGTCTAACTGAAGCTTTCTTT. The chain couples TRBV3-1 (or the pseudogene TRBV3-2) to TRBJ1-1; D is undetermined. Per germline, CDR1 LGHDT and CDR2 YNNKEL (reference sequence). Trimming shortened V by 2 bases and J by 5 bases, and 12 bases separated the two germline ends. The CDR3 covers 14 residues.